This T cell receptor beta chain comes out of a study of blood T cell repertoires in COVID-19. Clones were read by immunoSEQ multiplex PCR, and TCRdb kept only the in-frame ones, dropping some. The data hold 150,000 or so clones, with roughly 84% observed a single time. Per the germline V gene, CDR1 is KGHSH and CDR2 is LQKENI. Trimming removed 3 bases from V and 5 bases from J; junction bases left unmatched: 3. This CDR3 is built from 15 residues. Material for sequencing was peripheral blood. The source of this sequence is a woman between 50 and 59 years old with COVID-19, enrolled during active disease. This sequence joins TRBV18 and TRBJ2-2, with 10 bases identical to TRBD1. The CDR3 loop is CASSPGTGVTGELFF. The CDR3 bases are TGTGCCAGCTCACCCGGGACAGGGGTGACCGGGGAGCTGTTTTTT.